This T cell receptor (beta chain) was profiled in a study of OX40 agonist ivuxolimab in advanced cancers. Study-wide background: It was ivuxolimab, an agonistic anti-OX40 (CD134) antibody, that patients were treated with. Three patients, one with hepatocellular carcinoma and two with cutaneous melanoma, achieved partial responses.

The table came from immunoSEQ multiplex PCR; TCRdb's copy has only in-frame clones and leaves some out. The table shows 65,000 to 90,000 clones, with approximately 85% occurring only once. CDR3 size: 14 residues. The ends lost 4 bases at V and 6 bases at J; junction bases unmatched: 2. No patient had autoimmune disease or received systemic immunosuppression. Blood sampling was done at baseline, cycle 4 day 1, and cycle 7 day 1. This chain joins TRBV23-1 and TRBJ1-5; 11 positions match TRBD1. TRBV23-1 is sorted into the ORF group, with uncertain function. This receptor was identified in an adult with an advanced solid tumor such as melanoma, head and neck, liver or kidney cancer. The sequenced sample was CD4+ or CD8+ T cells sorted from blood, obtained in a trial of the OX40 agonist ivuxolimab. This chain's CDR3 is CASSRTGGGQPQHF. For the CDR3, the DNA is TGCGCCAGCAGTCGGACAGGGGGCGGTCAGCCCCAGCATTTT.